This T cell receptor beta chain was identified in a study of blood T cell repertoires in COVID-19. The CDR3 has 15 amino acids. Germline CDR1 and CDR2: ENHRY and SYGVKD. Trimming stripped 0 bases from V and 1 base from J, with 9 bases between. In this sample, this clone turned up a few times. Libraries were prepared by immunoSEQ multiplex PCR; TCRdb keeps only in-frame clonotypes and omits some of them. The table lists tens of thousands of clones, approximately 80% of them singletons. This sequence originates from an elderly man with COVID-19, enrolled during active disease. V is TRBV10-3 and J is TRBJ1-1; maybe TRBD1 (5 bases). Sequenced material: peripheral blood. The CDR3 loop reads CAISESGTSNTEAFF. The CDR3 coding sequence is TGTGCCATCAGTGAGTCGGGGACTTCGAACACTGAAGCTTTCTTT.